The next 8 T cell receptor beta chains were all read from a single sample in a study of CD8 T cells in Susac syndrome. Random-hexamer reverse transcription was applied to roughly 0.45 to 1 ug RNA. TCRdb reanalysed the immunoSEQ multiplex PCR reads using MiXCR and keeps one entry per CDR3 protein. The top ten hold roughly 0.4% of the sample, which has about 73,000 distinct CDR3 sequences, roughly 95% seen once. Sequencing was performed on CD8+ T cells from PBMCs. These TCRs come from a human donor with multiple sclerosis.

This rearrangement joins TRBV6-6 to TRBJ1-5; 9 positions match TRBD1. CDR1 and CDR2 from the germline V gene are MNHNY and SVGAGI (reference sequence). There are 16 residues in the CDR3. Trimming took 6 bases from V and 3 from J; bases not matched to a gene: 9. The CDR3 here is CASSHSWDRVNQPQHF. As DNA, the CDR3 is TGTGCCAGCAGCCACTCCTGGGACAGGGTCAATCAGCCCCAGCATTTT.

V usage is TRBV11-3 and J usage is TRBJ1-5; TRBD1 agrees at 7 bases. With 5 bases clipped from V and 4 bases from J, the junction kept 11 bases outside the gene matches. Germline CDR1 and CDR2: SGHNT and YENEEA. There are 16 residues in the CDR3. CDR3 in amino acids: CASSRIYQGGNQPQHF. DNA of the CDR3: TGTGCCAGCAGCCGCATTTATCAGGGGGGGAATCAGCCCCAGCATTTT.

The chain recombines TRBV2 with TRBJ2-1; 11 bases line up with TRBD2. The CDR3 runs 15 residues. Trimming took 6 bases from V and 4 from J; bases not matched to a gene: 5. CDR1 is SNHLY, CDR2 FYNNEI, per germline. The CDR3 coding sequence is TGTGCCAGCAGAGTTAGCGGGGGGGCGTACAATGAGCAGTTCTTC. It specifies CASRVSGGAYNEQFF.

The chain links TRBV4-1 to TRBJ2-5; TRBD1 or TRBD2 may be the D gene (5 bases each). Germline V gene lookup returns CDR1 MGHRA and CDR2 YSYEKL. The CDR3 totals 12 residues. Trimming cost V 10 bases and J 2 bases, with 11 bases left between them. The CDR3 spells CATSGQQETQYF. The CDR3 DNA reads TGCGCCACCTCGGGGCAGCAAGAGACCCAGTACTTC.

The CDR3 coding sequence is TGCAGTGCCCAGAGGGCCGACCTTACCTACGAGCAGTACTTC. Translation: CSAQRADLTYEQYF. The chain employs TRBV20-1 and TRBJ2-7; perhaps TRBD2 as D (5 bases). Trimming took 6 bases from V and 2 from J, leaving 17 bases between them. Germline V CDR1 and CDR2: DFQATT, SNEGSKA (reference sequence). This CDR3 region has 14 residues.

V gene TRBV3-1 combines with J gene TRBJ2-3; 7 nucleotides align to TRBD2. Trimming at V came to 4 bases and at J to 5 bases, leaving 6 bases not matched to a gene. The CDR3 totals 14 residues. The germline CDR1 and CDR2 sequences are LGHDT and YNNKEL (reference sequence). The CDR3 spells CASSPGLAEDTQYF. The CDR3 DNA reads as TGTGCCAGCAGCCCGGGTCTAGCGGAAGATACGCAGTATTTT.

This clonotype has only one observation. The CDR3 DNA sequence: TGTGCCAGCAGCGTAGATGGCGGGGCGAACACTGAAGCTTTCTTT. Protein: CASSVDGGANTEAFF. This chain links TRBV9 with TRBJ1-1, with TRBD1 as a possible D gene (5 bases). The CDR3 is made up of 15 amino acids. Per germline, CDR1 SGDLS and CDR2 YYNGEE. Trimming took off 0 bases at V and 1 base at J, with 10 bases between the two ends.

The V gene is TRBV11-2, the J gene TRBJ1-1; D uncertain. CDR3 length equals 15 residues. Between the trimmed V and J ends, which lost 4 bases and 4 bases, there was a span of 16 bases. CDR1 and CDR2 (germline): SGHAT, FQNNGV. CDR3 sequence: CASSSQSMGSTEAFF. CDR3 in DNA: TGTGCCAGCAGCTCCCAGAGTATGGGTTCCACTGAAGCTTTCTTT.